Following are 8 T cell receptor beta chains from one sample sequenced in a study of T cells in Graves' hyperthyroidism and ophthalmopathy. Amplified TCR beta CDR3 regions came from RNA transcripts. First-round RT-PCR of the TCR CDR3 relied on the HTBI primer set. MiXCR, applied by TCRdb to the multiplex PCR reads, yields one record per CDR3 protein. The repertoire includes approximately 640,000 distinct CDR3 sequences, roughly a sixth of them detected once, and around 15% sits in the top ten. Sequenced: blood. Every receptor here comes from a man in his fifties or sixties with Graves' hyperthyroidism.

Ten or more counts support this clonotype. This chain joins TRBV20-1 and TRBJ2-3; 7 bases are a match to TRBD2. Germline V lookup: CDR1 DFQATT, CDR2 SNEGSKA (reference sequence). J gave up 5 bases and V 6 bases, and 11 bases lay outside the gene matches. The CDR3 is 14 residues long. CDR3 nucleotides: TGCAGTGCCACAGTCGGGCTAGCGGTAGATACGCAGTATTTT. This codes for CSATVGLAVDTQYF.

CDR3 in amino acids: CASSPQPGSYEQYF. As DNA, the CDR3 is TGTGCCAGCAGCCCCCAACCTGGCTCCTACGAGCAGTACTTC. The chain links TRBV7-9 to TRBJ2-7, with D uncertain. The CDR3 runs 14 residues. The V end was cut by 5 bases, the J end by 0 bases, with 11 bases between. The germline V gene encodes CDR1 SEHNR and CDR2 FQNEAQ (reference sequence).

Only a few counts were recorded for this clonotype. V and J are TRBV29-1 and TRBJ2-7; D not resolved. The CDR3 runs to 12 residues. Germline V gives CDR1 SQVTM, CDR2 ANQGSEA. V gave up 3 bases and J gave up 2 bases, with 8 bases separating them. The CDR3 DNA follows: TGCAGCGTTGAGTTATCGACCTACGAGCAGTACTTC. This translates into CSVELSTYEQYF.

This clonotype came up a few times. J is TRBJ2-7 and V is TRBV28, with D unresolved. In germline, CDR1 is MDHEN, CDR2 SYDVKM. This CDR3 is built from 13 residues. V dropped 7 bases and J dropped 1 base, with 11 bases sitting between them. CDR3 coding DNA: TGTGCCAGCAACGACATAAAGTCCTACGAGCAGTACTTC. Translating gives CASNDIKSYEQYF.

The table lists this clonotype with many counts. J is TRBJ2-1 and V is TRBV7-8; D is perhaps TRBD1 or TRBD2 (6 bases each). The CDR3 extends over 15 amino acids. Deletions cut 5 bases from V and 3 bases from J, with 14 bases between. The germline V gene encodes CDR1 SGHVS and CDR2 FQNEAQ. In nucleotides, the CDR3 is TGTGCCAGCAGCAAGCTGGGGGGCCTCTACAATGAGCAGTTCTTC. Residues: CASSKLGGLYNEQFF.

V gene TRBV3-1 combines with J gene TRBJ1-2; D not certain. This CDR3 has 14 residues. CDR1 LGHDT and CDR2 YNNKEL come from the germline V gene (reference sequence). The V gene lost 1 base and the J gene lost 0 bases, with 6 bases spanning the gap. CDR3: CASSQAASNYGYTF. The DNA for the CDR3 is TGTGCCAGCAGCCAAGCAGCTTCTAACTATGGCTACACCTTC.

This clonotype was counted a few times. V and J are TRBV20-1 and TRBJ2-7; TRBD1 matches at 7 bases. V trimming: 0 bases; J trimming: 1 base; junction bases outside the gene matches: 6. The CDR3 has 15 residues. CDR1 and CDR2 (germline): DFQATT, SNEGSKA (reference sequence). The chain's CDR3 is CSARDWGTESYEQYF. The CDR3 DNA sequence: TGCAGTGCTAGAGATTGGGGGACAGAGTCCTACGAGCAGTACTTC.

This clonotype was counted ten times or more. The V call is TRBV12-3 or TRBV12-4, the J call TRBJ1-1; a weak D match, TRBD1 (5 bases). V lost 6 bases, J lost 6 bases, and 14 bases lay in between. The CDR3 covers 13 residues. CDR3 in DNA: TGTGCCAGCAGCCCCCACCAGGGCGCTGAAGCTTTCTTT. Encoded protein: CASSPHQGAEAFF.